These 30 T cell receptor beta chains came from one sample sequenced in a study of vaccination and CD4 T cells after COVID-19. Described treatment: approximately nine-day PBMC culture with coronavirus spike peptide pools or control peptides (ViraFEST assay). An Oncomine TCR Beta short-read assay was used to sequence the DNA from cultured CD4+ T cells. TCRdb re-called the PCR reads with MiXCR, one entry per CDR3 protein. The sample lists about 19,000 distinct CDR3 sequences, about half occurring once. Their cognate antigens are unknown. The material sequenced was CD4+ T cells from blood, cultured in vitro, taken before SARS-CoV-2 vaccination. Receptors originate from a human donor who had recovered from COVID-19.

This clonotype was found a few times. The chain recombines TRBV20-1 with TRBJ1-2; 11 nucleotides agree with TRBD1. This CDR3 is 14 amino acids long. V shed 6 bases, J shed 7 bases, and the junction held 10 bases outside the gene matches. Per the germline V gene, CDR1 is DFQATT and CDR2 is SNEGSKA (reference sequence). The CDR3 region has the DNA TGCAGTGCCAAGCACGGACAGGGGGCGCGTGGCTACACCTTC. This encodes CSAKHGQGARGYTF.

CDR3 sequence reads: CASSPPGRETQYF. The CDR3 DNA is TGTGCCAGCTCACCACCCGGACGGGAGACCCAGTACTTC. This rearrangement joins TRBV18 to TRBJ2-5; D is unresolved. The V gene's germline CDR1 is KGHSH and CDR2 LQKENI. The CDR3 covers 13 residues. V dropped 0 bases and J dropped 5 bases, with 7 bases sitting between them.

V usage is TRBV7-9 and J usage is TRBJ2-7, with D uncertain. This CDR3 has 14 amino acids. Looked up from germline, CDR1 is SEHNR and CDR2 is FQNEAQ (reference sequence). The V end was cut by 5 bases, the J end by 3 bases, with 14 bases between. In DNA, the CDR3 is TGTGCCAGCAGCCATAGCAGCTCATTCTACGAGCAGTACTTC. Its translation: CASSHSSSFYEQYF.

This clonotype was counted a few times. V gene TRBV27 combines with J gene TRBJ1-6, with 7 nucleotides matching TRBD1. In germline, CDR1 is MNHEY, CDR2 SMNVEV (reference sequence). The CDR3 contains 13 residues. Germline trimming cut 8 bases from V and 7 bases from J; bases unmatched to any gene: 5. The CDR3 bases are TGTGCCAGCGGCCGGGACAGCAATTCACCCCTCCACTTT. It translates to CASGRDSNSPLHF.

The chain joins TRBV7-9 to TRBJ1-1; 7 positions agree with TRBD1. The V and J ends lost 10 bases and 4 bases, in that order; junction bases with no gene match: 6. This CDR3 comprises 12 residues. The V gene's germline CDR1 is SEHNR and CDR2 FQNEAQ (reference sequence). CDR3 nucleotides: TGTGCCACCAGACAGGGTAGCACTGAAGCTTTCTTT. This translates into CATRQGSTEAFF.

A few counts support this clonotype. V is TRBV6-2 or TRBV6-3 and J is TRBJ2-7, with D perhaps TRBD2 (5 bases). CDR3 length: 14 amino acids. In germline, CDR1 is MNHEY, CDR2 SVGEGT. V lost 4 bases and J lost 0, with 10 bases in between. The CDR3 is CASSLRGLSYEQYF. DNA for the CDR3: TGTGCCAGCAGTTTACGCGGACTCTCCTACGAGCAGTACTTC.

The chain joins TRBV5-6 to TRBJ2-3; 8 bases map to TRBD2. The CDR3 contains 15 residues. The germline CDR1 and CDR2 sequences are SGHDT and YYEEEE. V lost 6 bases, J lost 0 bases, and 6 bases stayed unmatched. The CDR3 here is CASTPLAASTDTQYF. As DNA, the CDR3 is TGTGCCAGCACCCCACTAGCGGCTAGCACAGATACGCAGTATTTT.

V gene TRBV28 combines with J gene TRBJ1-5, with D hard to call. The CDR3 extends over 12 amino acids. Trimming took off 1 base at V and 7 bases at J, with 5 bases between the two ends. Germline assignment: CDR1 MDHEN and CDR2 SYDVKM. Here the CDR3 DNA reads TGTGCCAGCAGTTTATTCGGGCAGCCCCAGCATTTT. It codes for CASSLFGQPQHF.

This clonotype was seen only a few times. This rearrangement joins TRBV20-1 to TRBJ1-1, with unresolved D. Trimming removed 3 bases from V and 4 bases from J, with 12 bases in between. Germline lookup yields CDR1 DFQATT and CDR2 SNEGSKA (reference sequence). The CDR3 runs to 13 residues. The CDR3 DNA follows: TGCAGTGCTAGCCGGCCGTATGCCACTGAAGCTTTCTTT. Protein: CSASRPYATEAFF.

This chain links TRBV2 with TRBJ2-3, with 8 bases aligning to TRBD2. The V segment lost 2 bases and the J segment 1 base; nucleotides outside the gene matches: 2. The germline V gene has CDR1 SNHLY and CDR2 FYNNEI. CDR3 size: 15 residues. The CDR3 region has the DNA TGTGCCAGCAGTGAACGACTAGCGCGCACAGATACGCAGTATTTT. This gives the protein CASSERLARTDTQYF.

J is TRBJ2-7 and V is TRBV18; 7 bases align to TRBD1. The CDR3 has 13 residues. The germline CDR1 and CDR2 sequences are KGHSH and LQKENI. J was trimmed by 3 bases and V by 3 bases; bases with no gene match: 2. The CDR3 coding sequence is TGTGCCAGCTCACCCGACAGGGTCTACGAGCAGTACTTC. As protein: CASSPDRVYEQYF.

This clonotype came up a few times. V is TRBV2 and J is TRBJ2-5; D is undetermined. The length of the CDR3 is 12 residues. The V end was cut by 8 bases, the J end by 1 base, with 8 bases between. Germline assignment: CDR1 SNHLY and CDR2 FYNNEI. CDR3 sequence: CASVLRQETQYF. CDR3 nucleotide sequence: TGTGCCAGCGTCTTACGCCAAGAGACCCAGTACTTC.

The table lists this clonotype with a count of one. The genes are TRBV20-1 and TRBJ2-1, with 11 positions matching TRBD2. V lost 3 bases and J lost 4; bases outside the gene matches: 11. Per germline, CDR1 DFQATT and CDR2 SNEGSKA (reference sequence). The CDR3 has 17 residues. CDR3 loop: CSASRQSGTSGYNEQFF. CDR3 DNA: TGCAGTGCTAGTCGTCAAAGCGGGACTAGCGGATACAATGAGCAGTTCTTC.

The gene calls are TRBV27 and TRBJ2-1; TRBD2 aligns across 11 bases. The CDR3 has 16 amino acids. Unmatched junction bases numbered 6, after V lost 5 bases and J lost 3 bases. Germline loops: CDR1 MNHEY, CDR2 SMNVEV (reference sequence). The CDR3 protein is CASSPETSGNYNEQFF. The CDR3 region has the DNA TGTGCCAGCAGTCCGGAGACTAGCGGGAACTACAATGAGCAGTTCTTC.

This chain uses TRBV20-1 with TRBJ2-7; TRBD1 is a possible D gene (5 bases). The CDR3 consists of 13 residues. Per the germline V gene, CDR1 is DFQATT and CDR2 is SNEGSKA (reference sequence). The ends were cut back, 1 base at V and 3 bases at J, with 10 bases in the middle. The DNA of the CDR3 is TGCAGTGCTAGAGTGGGAAGGGGCTACGAGCAGTACTTC. This encodes CSARVGRGYEQYF.

The chain recombines TRBV6-2 or TRBV6-3 with TRBJ2-1, with unresolved D. The CDR3 is 15 residues long. V was cut by 0 bases and J by 5 bases, with 11 bases left in between. Germline V gene data show CDR1 as MNHEY and CDR2 as SVGEGT. The CDR3 coding sequence is TGTGCCAGCAGTTACTCCGGTCTAGGGAACAATGAGCAGTTCTTC. Its translation is CASSYSGLGNNEQFF.

The rearrangement joins TRBV20-1 to TRBJ1-3; the D is unclear. With 6 bases removed from V and 4 bases from J, the gap between germline ends came to 13 bases. Germline V lookup: CDR1 DFQATT, CDR2 SNEGSKA (reference sequence). The CDR3 loop spans 13 amino acids. DNA for the CDR3: TGCAGTGCGGGAATATTTTCGGGAAACACCATATATTTT. Translating gives CSAGIFSGNTIYF.

J is TRBJ2-7 and V is TRBV6-1; D is possibly TRBD2 (6 bases). The germline V gene has CDR1 MNHNS and CDR2 SASEGT. The CDR3 covers 13 residues. V was clipped by 3 bases and J by 3 bases, with 9 bases between them. CDR3 loop: CASSDGGYYEQYF. The CDR3 region has the DNA TGTGCCAGCAGTGATGGGGGGTACTACGAGCAGTACTTC.

The V call is TRBV6-1, the J call TRBJ1-1, with a tentative D call TRBD1 (5 bases). V gave up 7 bases and J gave up 4 bases, with 22 bases separating them. Germline V gene data show CDR1 as MNHNS and CDR2 as SASEGT. This CDR3 is built from 16 residues. The CDR3 bases are TGTGCCAGCATAGAGGAGGCAGGGAGGTTGGTCACTGAAGCTTTCTTT. The encoded protein is CASIEEAGRLVTEAFF.

This rearrangement joins TRBV7-9 to TRBJ1-4, with TRBD1 identical over 7 bases. Per germline, CDR1 SEHNR and CDR2 FQNEAQ (reference sequence). The CDR3 consists of 17 residues. V shed 0 bases and J 0 bases; nucleotides not matched to a gene: 4. CDR3 nucleotide sequence: TGTGCCAGCAGCTTAGCGGCAGGGACAGCAACTAATGAAAAACTGTTTTTT. It specifies CASSLAAGTATNEKLFF.

The V and J genes are TRBV29-1 and TRBJ1-5, with 8 bases aligning to TRBD1. V shed 6 bases and J 2 bases; nucleotides not matched to a gene: 9. Germline-derived CDR1 and CDR2 are SQVTM and ANQGSEA. This CDR3 comprises 15 residues. CDR3 region: CSVEMDRVGNQPQHF. CDR3 coding DNA: TGCAGCGTGGAGATGGACAGGGTTGGCAATCAGCCCCAGCATTTT. Variable domain in full (rest from reference TRBV29-1 and TRBJ1-5): SAVISQKPSRDICQRGTSLTIQCQVDSQVTMMFWYRQQPGQSLTLIATANQGSEATYESGFVIDKFPISRPNLTFSTLTVSNMSPEDSSIYLCSVEMDRVGNQPQHFGDGTRLSIL.

The chain joins TRBV7-2 to TRBJ1-1; 8 nucleotides align to TRBD1. This CDR3 comprises 14 residues. J was trimmed by 1 base and V by 4 bases; bases with no gene match: 2. Germline V gives CDR1 SGHTA, CDR2 FQGNSA. The CDR3 protein is CASSSQGGNTEAFF. CDR3 nucleotide sequence: TGTGCCAGCAGCTCACAGGGGGGGAACACTGAAGCTTTCTTT.

This clonotype was counted a few times. The V and J genes are TRBV6-1 and TRBJ2-7; the match to TRBD1 covers 11 bases. V lost 8 bases to trimming and J lost 6 bases; unmatched junction nucleotides: 6. This CDR3 is 13 amino acids long. Looked up from germline, CDR1 is MNHNS and CDR2 is SASEGT. The CDR3 spells CASRGQGAGEQYF. DNA of the CDR3: TGTGCCAGCCGCGGACAGGGGGCCGGCGAGCAGTACTTC.

This clonotype was seen a few times. The rearrangement joins TRBV20-1 to TRBJ2-3; TRBD1 aligns across 11 bases. The junction had 5 bases not matched to a gene; V was cut back by 4 bases and J by 5 bases. The germline CDR1 and CDR2 sequences are DFQATT and SNEGSKA (reference sequence). This CDR3 is 14 amino acids long. CDR3 residues: CSANPGQGGDTQYF. The CDR3 DNA reads as TGCAGTGCTAATCCGGGACAGGGGGGAGATACGCAGTATTTT.

The chain has TRBV20-1 and TRBJ1-4, with a tentative D call TRBD1 (6 bases). The CDR3 is 13 amino acids. CDR1 and CDR2 from the germline V gene are DFQATT and SNEGSKA (reference sequence). V was cut by 5 bases and J by 11 bases, with 18 bases left in between. The CDR3 sequence: CSALPLGGRKLFF. CDR3 bases: TGCAGTGCTCTCCCCTTGGGGGGCCGGAAACTGTTTTTT.

This clonotype was seen only a few times. This chain connects TRBV20-1 to TRBJ2-7; 15 nucleotides agree with TRBD2. J gave up 3 bases and V 6 bases, and 18 bases lay outside the gene matches. Germline V gene data show CDR1 as DFQATT and CDR2 as SNEGSKA (reference sequence). This CDR3 region has 19 residues. The CDR3 is CSAVPGLAGGGVVGYEQYF. CDR3 DNA sequence: TGCAGTGCCGTTCCGGGACTAGCGGGAGGAGGGGTTGTGGGCTACGAGCAGTACTTC.

This clonotype was seen a few times. The gene calls are TRBV30 and TRBJ2-2; D gene uncertain. The germline V gene encodes CDR1 GTSNPN and CDR2 SVGIG (reference sequence). This CDR3 spans 15 amino acids. V gave up 2 bases and J gave up 1 base, with 11 bases separating them. Here the CDR3 reads CAWSLPAGNTGELFF. Here the CDR3 DNA reads TGTGCCTGGAGTCTGCCGGCAGGGAACACCGGGGAGCTGTTTTTT.

Only a few counts were recorded for this clonotype. The V gene is TRBV20-1, the J gene TRBJ2-5; 10 bases fit TRBD1. The CDR3 consists of 16 residues. Trimming removed 4 bases from V and 2 bases from J; junction bases left unmatched: 10. CDR1 DFQATT and CDR2 SNEGSKA come from the germline V gene (reference sequence). For the CDR3, the DNA is TGCAGTGCTAACTCCGGGACAGGGGAGGTGCAAGAGACCCAGTACTTC. This encodes CSANSGTGEVQETQYF.

The chain recombines TRBV20-1 with TRBJ2-7; no clear D gene. The V gene lost 4 bases and the J gene lost 2 bases, with 9 bases spanning the gap. Germline V gene sequence: CDR1 DFQATT, CDR2 SNEGSKA (reference sequence). The CDR3 length is 12 residues. The CDR3 DNA is TGCAGTGCTATAGAAGGTACCTACGAGCAGTACTTC. This translates into CSAIEGTYEQYF.

V and J are TRBV7-3 and TRBJ2-7; the match to TRBD2 covers 7 bases. J was trimmed by 5 bases and V by 2 bases; bases with no gene match: 12. The CDR3 is made up of 16 amino acids. Germline CDR1 reads SGHTA; CDR2 reads FQGTGA. Written as DNA, the CDR3 is TGTGCCAGCAGCTTAGGGGTGCGCGGGAGCGGGAACGAGCAGTACTTC. As protein: CASSLGVRGSGNEQYF.